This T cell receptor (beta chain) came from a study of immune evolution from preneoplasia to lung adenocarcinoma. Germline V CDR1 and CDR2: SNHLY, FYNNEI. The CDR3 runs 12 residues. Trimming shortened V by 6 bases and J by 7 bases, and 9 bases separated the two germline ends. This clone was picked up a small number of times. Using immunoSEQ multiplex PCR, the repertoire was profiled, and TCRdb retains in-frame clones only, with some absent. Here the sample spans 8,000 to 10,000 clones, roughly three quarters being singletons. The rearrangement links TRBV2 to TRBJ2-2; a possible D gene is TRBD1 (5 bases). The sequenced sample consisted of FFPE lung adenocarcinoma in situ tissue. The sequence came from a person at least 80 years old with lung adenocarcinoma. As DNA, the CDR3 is TGTGCCAGCAGCGAAAGGGGCGGGGAGCTGTTTTTT. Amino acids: CASSERGGELFF.